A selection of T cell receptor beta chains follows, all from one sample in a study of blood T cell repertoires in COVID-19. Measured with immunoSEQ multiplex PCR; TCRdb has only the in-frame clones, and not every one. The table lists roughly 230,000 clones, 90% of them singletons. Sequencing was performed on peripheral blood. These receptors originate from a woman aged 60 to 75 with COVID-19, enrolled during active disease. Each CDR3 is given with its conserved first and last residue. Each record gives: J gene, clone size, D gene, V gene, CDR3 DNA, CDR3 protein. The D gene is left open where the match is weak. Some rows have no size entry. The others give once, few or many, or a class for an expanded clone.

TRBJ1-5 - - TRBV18 TGTGCCAGCTCACCAACGGGAGCCGATCAGCCCCAGCATTTT CASSPTGADQPQHF
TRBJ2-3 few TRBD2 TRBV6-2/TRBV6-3 TGTGCCAGCAGTCGTAGGACTAGCGGGGACGGCACAGATACGCAGTATTTT CASSRRTSGDGTDTQYF
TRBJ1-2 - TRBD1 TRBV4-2 TGTGCCAGCAGCCAAGTTCGACAGGGGGCATATGGCTACACCTTC CASSQVRQGAYGYTF
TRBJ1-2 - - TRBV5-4 TGTGCCAGCAGCTTGGGGGGGCCTGGAAGTGGCTACACCTTC CASSLGGPGSGYTF
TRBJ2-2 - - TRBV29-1 TGCAGCGGGAACAGGGTCGGGTCCGGGGAGCTGTTTTTT CSGNRVGSGELFF
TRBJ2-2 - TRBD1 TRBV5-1 TGCGCCAGCTCCCCAATACAGGGGGCTGCGGGGGAGCTGTTTTTT CASSPIQGAAGELFF
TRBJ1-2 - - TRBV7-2 TGTGCCAGCAGCTTAGTGGGCCCCCAGACGGCTAACTATGGCTACACCTTC CASSLVGPQTANYGYTF
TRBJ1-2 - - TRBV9 TGTGCCAGCAGCGGTGGACTGGGAGCCTATGGCTACACCTTC CASSGGLGAYGYTF
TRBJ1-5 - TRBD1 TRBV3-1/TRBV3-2 TGTGCCAGCAGCCGGACAGGGAATCAGCCCCAGCATTTT CASSRTGNQPQHF
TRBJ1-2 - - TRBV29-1 TGCAGCGTTGAAGGCGGGGGGGGAGCTAACTATGGCTACACCTTC CSVEGGGGANYGYTF
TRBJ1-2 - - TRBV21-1 TGTGCCAGCAGCATGGGGAGGGGGGACTACACCTTC CASSMGRGDYTF
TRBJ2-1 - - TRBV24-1 TGTGCCACCCCCCGGCTGACAGGACAGAATGAGCAGTTCTTC CATPRLTGQNEQFF
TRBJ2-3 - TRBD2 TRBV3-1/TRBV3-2 TGTGCCAGCAGCCAAGGAGCGGGGGGCAAATCAGATACGCAGTATTTT CASSQGAGGKSDTQYF
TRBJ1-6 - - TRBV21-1 TGTGCCAGCAGCATCGAGACAGGGCCAAAAAATTCACCCCTCCACTTT CASSIETGPKNSPLHF
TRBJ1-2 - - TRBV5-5 TGTGCCAGCAGCTTGGCCCCAGGGGACTATGGCTACACCTTC CASSLAPGDYGYTF
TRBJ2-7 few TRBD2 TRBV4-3 TGCGCCAGCAGCCCCTCAATGGGGGGGACCTACGAGCAGTACTTC CASSPSMGGTYEQYF
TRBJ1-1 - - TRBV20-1 TGCAGTGCTAGTTCAAACATGAACACTGAAGCTTTCTTT CSASSNMNTEAFF
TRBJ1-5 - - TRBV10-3 TGTGCCATCAGTGTGGGAGGGGGCAATCAGCCCCAGCATTTT CAISVGGGNQPQHF
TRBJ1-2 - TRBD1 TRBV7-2 TGTGCCAGCAGTCCCAAGACAGGGAATTACTATGGCTACACCTTC CASSPKTGNYYGYTF
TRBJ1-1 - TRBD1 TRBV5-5 TGTGCCAGCAGCCAAGACAGGGTGACGAACACTGAAGCTTTCTTT CASSQDRVTNTEAFF
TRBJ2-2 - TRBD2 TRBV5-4 TGTGCCAGCAGCCTTTTCACGGGGGGTTCTTCCGGGGAGCTGTTTTTT CASSLFTGGSSGELFF